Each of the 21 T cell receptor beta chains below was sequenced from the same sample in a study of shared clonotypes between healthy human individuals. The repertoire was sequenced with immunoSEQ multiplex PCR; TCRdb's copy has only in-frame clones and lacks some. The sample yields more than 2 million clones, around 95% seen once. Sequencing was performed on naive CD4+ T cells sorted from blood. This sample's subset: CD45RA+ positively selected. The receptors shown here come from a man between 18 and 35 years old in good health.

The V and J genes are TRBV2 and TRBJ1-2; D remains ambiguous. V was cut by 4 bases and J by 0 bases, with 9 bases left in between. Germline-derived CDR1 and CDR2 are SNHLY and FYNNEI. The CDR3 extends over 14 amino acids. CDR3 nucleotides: TGTGCCAGCAGTGGGCAGACAACTAACTATGGCTACACCTTC. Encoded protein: CASSGQTTNYGYTF.

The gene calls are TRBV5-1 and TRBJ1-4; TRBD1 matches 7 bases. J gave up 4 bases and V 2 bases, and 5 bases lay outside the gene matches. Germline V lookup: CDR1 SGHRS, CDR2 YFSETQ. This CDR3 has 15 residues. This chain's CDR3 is CASSLQGNYNEKLFF. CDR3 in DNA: TGCGCCAGCAGCTTACAGGGGAACTATAATGAAAAACTGTTTTTT.

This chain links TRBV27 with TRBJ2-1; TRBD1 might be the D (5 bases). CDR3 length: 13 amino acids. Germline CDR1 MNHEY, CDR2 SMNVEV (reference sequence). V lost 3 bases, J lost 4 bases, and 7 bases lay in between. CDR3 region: CASSFAGYNEQFF. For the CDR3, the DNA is TGTGCCAGCAGTTTTGCAGGGTACAATGAGCAGTTCTTC.

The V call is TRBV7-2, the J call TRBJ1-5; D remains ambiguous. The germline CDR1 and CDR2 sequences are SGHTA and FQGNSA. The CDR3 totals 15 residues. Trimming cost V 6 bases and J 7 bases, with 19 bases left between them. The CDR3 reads CASSLGSVRNQPQHF. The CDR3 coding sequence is TGTGCCAGCAGTTTGGGTTCAGTCAGGAACCAGCCCCAGCATTTT. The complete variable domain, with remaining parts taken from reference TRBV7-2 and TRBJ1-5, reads GAGVSQSPSNKVTEKGKDVELRCDPISGHTALYWYRQSLGQGLEFLIYFQGNSAPDKSGLPSDRFSAERTGGSVSTLTIQRTQQEDSAVYLCASSLGSVRNQPQHFGDGTRLSIL.

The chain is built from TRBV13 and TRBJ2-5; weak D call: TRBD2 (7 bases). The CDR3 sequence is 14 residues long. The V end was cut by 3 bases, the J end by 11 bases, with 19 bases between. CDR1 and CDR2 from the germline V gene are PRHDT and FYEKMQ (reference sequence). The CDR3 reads CASSFNTGRGEQYF. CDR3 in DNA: TGTGCCAGCAGCTTCAACACAGGGAGGGGAGAGCAGTACTTC.

This CDR3 is CASSATGLLRQPQHF. CDR3 DNA: TGTGCCAGCAGTGCCACAGGGTTACTGCGACAGCCCCAGCATTTT. The chain uses TRBV2 and TRBJ1-5; D possibly corresponds to TRBD1 (6 bases). V lost 4 bases, J lost 7 bases, and 17 bases lay in between. CDR1 is SNHLY, CDR2 FYNNEI, per germline. CDR3 length: 15 amino acids.

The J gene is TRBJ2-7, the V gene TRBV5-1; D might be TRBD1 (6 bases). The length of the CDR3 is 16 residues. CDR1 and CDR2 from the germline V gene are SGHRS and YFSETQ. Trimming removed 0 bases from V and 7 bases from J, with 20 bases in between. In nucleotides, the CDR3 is TGCGCCAGCAGCTTGGGGCACGGGGCCCAGGGGTGGGAGCAGTACTTC. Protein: CASSLGHGAQGWEQYF.

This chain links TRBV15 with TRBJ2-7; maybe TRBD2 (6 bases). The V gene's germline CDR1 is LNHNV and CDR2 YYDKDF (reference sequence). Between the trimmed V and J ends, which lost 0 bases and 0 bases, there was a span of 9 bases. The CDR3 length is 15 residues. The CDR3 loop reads CATSREGGSSYEQYF. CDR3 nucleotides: TGTGCCACCAGCAGAGAGGGGGGAAGCTCCTACGAGCAGTACTTC.

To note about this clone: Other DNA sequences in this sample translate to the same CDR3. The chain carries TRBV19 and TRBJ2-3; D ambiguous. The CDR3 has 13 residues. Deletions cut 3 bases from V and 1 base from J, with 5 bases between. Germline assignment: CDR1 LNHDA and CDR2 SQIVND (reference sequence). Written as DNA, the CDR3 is TGTGCCAGTAGTATTGTCGGCACAGATACGCAGTATTTT. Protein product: CASSIVGTDTQYF. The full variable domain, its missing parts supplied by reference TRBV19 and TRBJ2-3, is DGGITQSPKYLFRKEGQNVTLSCEQNLNHDAMYWYRQDPGQGLRLIYYSQIVNDFQKGDIAEGYSVSREKKESFPLTVTSAQKNPTAFYLCASSIVGTDTQYFGPGTRLTVL.

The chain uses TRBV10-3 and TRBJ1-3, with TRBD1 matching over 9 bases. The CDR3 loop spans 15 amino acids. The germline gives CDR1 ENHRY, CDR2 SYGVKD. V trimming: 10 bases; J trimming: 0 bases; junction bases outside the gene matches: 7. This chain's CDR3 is CATKTGGDSGNTIYF. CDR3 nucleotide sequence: TGTGCCACCAAGACAGGGGGTGACTCTGGAAACACCATATATTTT.

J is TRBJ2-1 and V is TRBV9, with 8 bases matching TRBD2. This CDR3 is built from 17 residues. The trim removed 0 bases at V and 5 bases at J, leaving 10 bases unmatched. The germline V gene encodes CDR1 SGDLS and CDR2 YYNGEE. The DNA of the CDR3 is TGTGCCAGCAGCGTAGGCCTTAGCGGGGCCAGTAACAATGAGCAGTTCTTC. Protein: CASSVGLSGASNNEQFF.

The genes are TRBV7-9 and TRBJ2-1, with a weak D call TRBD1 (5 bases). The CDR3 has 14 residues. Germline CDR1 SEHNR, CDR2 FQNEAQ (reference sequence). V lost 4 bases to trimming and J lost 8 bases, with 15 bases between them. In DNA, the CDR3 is TGTGCCAGCAGCTCCCGACAGTGGGGCGATGAGCAGTTCTTC. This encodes CASSSRQWGDEQFF.

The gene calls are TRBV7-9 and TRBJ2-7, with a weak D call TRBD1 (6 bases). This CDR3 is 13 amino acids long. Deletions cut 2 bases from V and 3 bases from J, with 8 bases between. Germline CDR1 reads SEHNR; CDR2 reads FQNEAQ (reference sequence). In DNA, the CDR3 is TGTGCCAGCAGCTTACCAGGGGTCTACGAGCAGTACTTC. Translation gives CASSLPGVYEQYF.

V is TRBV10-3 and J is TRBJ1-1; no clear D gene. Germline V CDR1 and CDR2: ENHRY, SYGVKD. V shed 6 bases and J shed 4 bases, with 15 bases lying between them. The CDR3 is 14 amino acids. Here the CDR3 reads CAIREVRGSTEAFF. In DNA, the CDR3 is TGTGCCATCAGGGAGGTTCGCGGGAGCACTGAAGCTTTCTTT.

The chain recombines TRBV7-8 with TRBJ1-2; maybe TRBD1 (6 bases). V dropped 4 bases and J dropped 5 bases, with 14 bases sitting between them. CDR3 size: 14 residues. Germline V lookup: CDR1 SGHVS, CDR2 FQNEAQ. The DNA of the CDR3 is TGTGCCAGCAGCTCTACAGGGAGTGGGTATGGCTACACCTTC. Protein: CASSSTGSGYGYTF.

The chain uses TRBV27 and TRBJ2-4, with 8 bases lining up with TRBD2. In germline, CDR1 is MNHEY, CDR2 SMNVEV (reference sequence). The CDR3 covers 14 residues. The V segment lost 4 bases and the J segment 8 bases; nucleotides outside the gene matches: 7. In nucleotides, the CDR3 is TGTGCCAGCAGTTCGGTAGCGGGAAAATACATTCAGTACTTC. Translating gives CASSSVAGKYIQYF.

The CDR3 region is CASSFSGKRADTQYF. The CDR3 DNA reads TGTGCCAGCAGTTTCTCCGGGAAAAGAGCAGATACGCAGTATTTT. The V call is TRBV28, the J call TRBJ2-3, with D possibly matching TRBD2 (5 bases). Germline V gives CDR1 MDHEN, CDR2 SYDVKM. The CDR3 contains 15 residues. Trimming pared 3 bases from V and 4 bases from J, leaving 14 bases between.

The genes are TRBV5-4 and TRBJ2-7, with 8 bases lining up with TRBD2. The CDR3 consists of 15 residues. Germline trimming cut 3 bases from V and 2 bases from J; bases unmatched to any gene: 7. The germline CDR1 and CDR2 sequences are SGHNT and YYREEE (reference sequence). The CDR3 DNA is TGTGCCAGCAGCTACCCGGGACTAGAAACCTACGAGCAGTACTTC. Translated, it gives CASSYPGLETYEQYF.

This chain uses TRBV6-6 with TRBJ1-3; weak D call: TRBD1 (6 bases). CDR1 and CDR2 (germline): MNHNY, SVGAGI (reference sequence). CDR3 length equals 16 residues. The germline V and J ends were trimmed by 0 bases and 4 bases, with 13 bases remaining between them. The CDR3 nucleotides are TGTGCCAGCAGTTACTCGAGTCCGGGGGCAGGAAACACCATATATTTT. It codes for CASSYSSPGAGNTIYF.

DNA of the CDR3: TGTGCCACCAAAGGGCTTAATCAGCCCCAGCATTTT. The encoded protein is CATKGLNQPQHF. The chain couples TRBV28 to TRBJ1-5; no firm D call. Looked up from germline, CDR1 is MDHEN and CDR2 is SYDVKM. The CDR3 spans 12 residues. The ends were cut back, 10 bases at V and 4 bases at J, with 11 bases in the middle.

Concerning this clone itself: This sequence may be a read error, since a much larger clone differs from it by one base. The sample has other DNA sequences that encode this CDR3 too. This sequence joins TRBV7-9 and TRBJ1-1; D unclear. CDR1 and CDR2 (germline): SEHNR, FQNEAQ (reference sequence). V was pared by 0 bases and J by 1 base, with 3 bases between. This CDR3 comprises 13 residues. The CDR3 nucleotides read TGTGCCAGCAGCTTAGCCCGGAACACTGAAGCTTTCTTT. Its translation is CASSLARNTEAFF.